Following are 23 T cell receptor beta chains from one sample sequenced in a study of blood T cell repertoires in COVID-19. Profiled with immunoSEQ multiplex PCR; TCRdb holds only in-frame clones, not every one. The data hold about 200,000 clones, with 65% to 90% observed a single time. Sequencing was performed on PBMCs or T cells enriched from blood (not recorded which). These receptors all come from a woman aged 40 to 50 with acute COVID-19.

This rearrangement joins TRBV2 to TRBJ2-7; perhaps TRBD2 as D (6 bases). Germline loops: CDR1 SNHLY, CDR2 FYNNEI. The CDR3 totals 13 residues. V was clipped by 9 bases and J by 2 bases, with 14 bases between them. The CDR3 DNA reads TGTGCCAGGGGTCGGAGGGGAACCTACGAGCAGTACTTC. Translation gives CARGRRGTYEQYF.

The chain couples TRBV2 to TRBJ1-5, with TRBD1 as a possible D gene (5 bases). The ends were cut back, 6 bases at V and 9 bases at J, with 18 bases in the middle. The germline V gene has CDR1 SNHLY and CDR2 FYNNEI. This CDR3 is built from 14 residues. Here the CDR3 reads CASRQDDYRRPQHF. CDR3 coding DNA: TGTGCCAGCAGACAGGACGATTACCGACGGCCCCAGCATTTT.

This rearrangement joins TRBV29-1 to TRBJ2-7; the match to TRBD2 covers 10 bases. The V and J ends lost 5 bases and 6 bases, in that order; junction bases with no gene match: 4. The CDR3 covers 12 residues. CDR1 is SQVTM and CDR2 is ANQGSEA in the germline V gene. CDR3: CSVSGLAVEQYF. Here the CDR3 DNA reads TGCAGCGTTTCAGGACTAGCGGTCGAGCAGTACTTC.

This chain links TRBV2 with TRBJ2-1; D is possibly TRBD2 (6 bases). The CDR3 extends over 14 amino acids. The V end was cut by 8 bases, the J end by 5 bases, with 16 bases between. Germline V gene lookup returns CDR1 SNHLY and CDR2 FYNNEI. DNA of the CDR3: TGTGCCAGCTTTCAAGGAGGGATAGACAATGAGCAGTTCTTC. Protein product: CASFQGGIDNEQFF.

The genes are TRBV2 and TRBJ2-3; D is possibly TRBD1 (6 bases). The CDR3 consists of 14 residues. Trimming left V 6 bases short and J 4 bases short, with 14 bases between. Germline CDR1 is SNHLY and CDR2 is FYNNEI. The chain's CDR3 is CASSIQGPPDTQYF. Written as DNA, the CDR3 is TGTGCCAGCAGCATCCAGGGGCCCCCAGATACGCAGTATTTT.

This chain connects TRBV2 to TRBJ1-5, with a weak D call TRBD1 (6 bases). This CDR3 is built from 15 residues. CDR1 is SNHLY and CDR2 is FYNNEI in the germline V gene. The germline V and J ends were trimmed by 8 bases and 4 bases, with 18 bases remaining between them. CDR3 region: CASRRGETGNQPQHF. CDR3 coding DNA: TGTGCCAGCCGTCGAGGCGAGACAGGAAATCAGCCCCAGCATTTT.

The chain employs TRBV7-2 and TRBJ2-5, with 11 positions matching TRBD2. This CDR3 has 14 residues. V dropped 4 bases and J dropped 6; count of bases not matched to a gene: 4. Germline CDR1 reads SGHTA; CDR2 reads FQGNSA. CDR3 loop: CASSSGTSGKTQYF. DNA for the CDR3: TGTGCCAGCAGCTCTGGGACTAGCGGAAAGACCCAGTACTTC.

This chain connects TRBV6-5 to TRBJ1-5, with 7 positions matching TRBD1. V shed 4 bases, J shed 1 base, and the junction held 1 base outside the gene matches. Germline V lookup: CDR1 MNHEY, CDR2 SVGAGI. CDR3 size: 14 residues. The CDR3 reads CASSWDRSNQPQHF. In DNA, the CDR3 is TGTGCCAGCAGTTGGGACAGAAGCAATCAGCCCCAGCATTTT.

CDR3 sequence: CASSSRHPYGYTF. CDR3 DNA: TGTGCCAGCAGCTCCCGACACCCATATGGCTACACCTTC. This chain uses TRBV28 with TRBJ1-2; D unclear. Germline-derived CDR1 and CDR2 are MDHEN and SYDVKM. V shed 6 bases and J shed 5 bases, with 13 bases lying between them. The CDR3 has 13 amino acids.

The CDR3 loop reads CASSSDPVDRVTYNEQFF. CDR3 bases: TGTGCCAGCAGCTCAGATCCGGTGGACAGGGTTACCTACAATGAGCAGTTCTTC. This rearrangement joins TRBV5-8 to TRBJ2-1, with TRBD1 matching over 8 bases. CDR1 SGHTS and CDR2 YDEGEE come from the germline V gene. The CDR3 length is 18 residues. V lost 3 bases and J lost 2; bases outside the gene matches: 13.

The chain couples TRBV28 to TRBJ1-5; the D is unclear. Deletions cut 6 bases from V and 5 bases from J, with 8 bases between. The germline gives CDR1 MDHEN, CDR2 SYDVKM. The CDR3 is 12 amino acids. The CDR3 region has the DNA TGTGCCAGCAGCCCGAACTATCAGCCCCAGCATTTT. It codes for CASSPNYQPQHF. The entire variable domain, with the rest obtained from reference TRBV28 and TRBJ1-5, is as follows: DVKVTQSSRYLVKRTGEKVFLECVQDMDHENMFWYRQDPGLGLRLIYFSYDVKMKEKGDIPEGYSVSREKKERFSLILESASTNQTSMYLCASSPNYQPQHFGDGTRLSIL.

V and J are TRBV28 and TRBJ2-1, with 9 nucleotides matching TRBD1. V lost 1 base to trimming and J lost 3 bases; unmatched junction nucleotides: 7. This CDR3 is built from 17 residues. CDR1 MDHEN and CDR2 SYDVKM come from the germline V gene. The CDR3 coding sequence is TGTGCCAGCAGTTTATTTTCCGGGACAGGGTTCTACAATGAGCAGTTCTTC. It codes for CASSLFSGTGFYNEQFF. The full variable domain, its missing parts supplied by reference TRBV28 and TRBJ2-1, is DVKVTQSSRYLVKRTGEKVFLECVQDMDHENMFWYRQDPGLGLRLIYFSYDVKMKEKGDIPEGYSVSREKKERFSLILESASTNQTSMYLCASSLFSGTGFYNEQFFGPGTRLTVL.

This clone was seen only once. V is TRBV5-1 and J is TRBJ2-5; TRBD1 aligns across 8 bases. Trimming at V came to 3 bases and at J to 1 base, leaving 2 bases not matched to a gene. The V gene's germline CDR1 is SGHRS and CDR2 YFSETQ. CDR3 length: 14 residues. For the CDR3, the DNA is TGCGCCAGCAGCTCGGGACAGGTCCAAGAGACCCAGTACTTC. This gives the protein CASSSGQVQETQYF.

The chain uses TRBV3-1 (or the pseudogene TRBV3-2) and TRBJ2-6, with 11 bases fitting TRBD2. Trimming at V came to 0 bases and at J to 3 bases, leaving 13 bases not matched to a gene. The CDR3 is made up of 21 amino acids. From germline, CDR1 is LGHDT and CDR2 YNNKEL (reference sequence). The CDR3 DNA is TGTGCCAGCAGCCAAGATGTCCCTCCACTAGCGGGAGTATATGGGGCCAACGTCCTGACTTTC. Its translation: CASSQDVPPLAGVYGANVLTF.

The chain is built from TRBV30 and TRBJ1-1; D remains unclear. Trimming left V 0 bases short and J 9 bases short, with 8 bases between. This CDR3 has 11 residues. Germline lookup yields CDR1 GTSNPN and CDR2 SVGIG (reference sequence). CDR3 DNA: TGTGCCTGGAGTGTACGGGTCCAAGCTTTCTTT. This codes for CAWSVRVQAFF. The whole variable domain, filled in from reference TRBV30 and TRBJ1-1, reads SQTIHQWPATLVQPVGSPLSLECTVEGTSNPNLYWYRQAAGRGLQLLFYSVGIGQISSEVPQNLSASRPQDRQFILSSKKLLLSDSGFYLCAWSVRVQAFFGQGTRLTVV.

The chain has TRBV7-2 and TRBJ2-2; the match to TRBD1 covers 7 bases. Germline V gene lookup returns CDR1 SGHTA and CDR2 FQGNSA. The CDR3 is 15 residues long. Germline trimming cut 3 bases from V and 4 bases from J; bases unmatched to any gene: 5. The DNA for the CDR3 is TGTGCCAGCAGCTTCTCCGGGACAGCCACCGGGGAGCTGTTTTTT. Translating it yields CASSFSGTATGELFF.

The chain links TRBV28 to TRBJ2-2, with 8 nucleotides matching TRBD2. The CDR3 is 15 residues long. The germline V gene encodes CDR1 MDHEN and CDR2 SYDVKM. V shed 8 bases, J shed 0 bases, and the junction held 5 bases outside the gene matches. CDR3 sequence reads: CASAKLAANTGELFF. The CDR3 DNA follows: TGTGCCAGCGCCAAACTAGCGGCGAACACCGGGGAGCTGTTTTTT. The full variable domain, with the rest looked up from reference TRBV28 and TRBJ2-2, is DVKVTQSSRYLVKRTGEKVFLECVQDMDHENMFWYRQDPGLGLRLIYFSYDVKMKEKGDIPEGYSVSREKKERFSLILESASTNQTSMYLCASAKLAANTGELFFGEGSRLTVL.

The chain uses TRBV28 and TRBJ2-7; 9 positions match TRBD2. V shed 6 bases, J shed 0 bases, and the junction held 21 bases outside the gene matches. The CDR3 is 20 amino acids. CDR1 and CDR2 from the germline V gene are MDHEN and SYDVKM. The CDR3 DNA reads TGTGCCAGCAGCCTAGGCTGGCCTAGCGGGACCACTCCATCCTCCTACGAGCAGTACTTC. Encoded protein: CASSLGWPSGTTPSSYEQYF. Full variable domain (outside the CDR3, taken from reference TRBV28 and TRBJ2-7): DVKVTQSSRYLVKRTGEKVFLECVQDMDHENMFWYRQDPGLGLRLIYFSYDVKMKEKGDIPEGYSVSREKKERFSLILESASTNQTSMYLCASSLGWPSGTTPSSYEQYFGPGTRLTVT.

The chain links TRBV7-2 to TRBJ2-1; D possibly corresponds to TRBD2 (6 bases). Germline CDR1 reads SGHTA; CDR2 reads FQGNSA. V was clipped by 1 base and J by 2 bases, with 12 bases between them. There are 16 residues in the CDR3. CDR3 residues: CASSLEGGVTYNEQFF. In DNA, the CDR3 is TGTGCCAGCAGCTTAGAGGGCGGGGTAACCTACAATGAGCAGTTCTTC. Full variable domain (rest looked up from reference TRBV7-2 and TRBJ2-1): GAGVSQSPSNKVTEKGKDVELRCDPISGHTALYWYRQSLGQGLEFLIYFQGNSAPDKSGLPSDRFSAERTGGSVSTLTIQRTQQEDSAVYLCASSLEGGVTYNEQFFGPGTRLTVL.

The V call is TRBV5-1, the J call TRBJ2-1; maybe TRBD1 (6 bases). This CDR3 contains 13 residues. The V gene's germline CDR1 is SGHRS and CDR2 YFSETQ. V shed 6 bases and J shed 0 bases, with 7 bases lying between them. CDR3 coding DNA: TGCGCCAGCATGGGGGCCTCCTACAATGAGCAGTTCTTC. It translates to CASMGASYNEQFF.

This clone was counted between two and nine times. This rearrangement joins TRBV4-3 to TRBJ2-1; maybe TRBD1 (5 bases). V was trimmed by 0 bases and J by 9 bases, leaving 15 bases between them. Germline V gene data show CDR1 as LGHNA and CDR2 as YSLEER. The CDR3 is made up of 15 amino acids. CDR3 nucleotides: TGCGCCAGCAGCCAAGAACAGGTAGGATCGGGTGAGCAGTTCTTC. Protein sequence: CASSQEQVGSGEQFF.

The genes are TRBV14 and TRBJ1-1, with D unresolved. The germline V gene has CDR1 SGHDN and CDR2 FVKESK. The CDR3 sequence is 14 residues long. The V and J ends lost 2 bases and 5 bases respectively, with 12 bases between them. The CDR3 protein is CASSQWSGRTEAFF. The CDR3 bases are TGTGCCAGCAGCCAATGGAGTGGAAGGACTGAAGCTTTCTTT. The full variable domain, completed using reference TRBV14 and TRBJ1-1, is EAGVTQFPSHSVIEKGQTVTLRCDPISGHDNLYWYRRVMGKEIKFLLHFVKESKQDESGMPNNRFLAERTGGTYSTLKVQPAELEDSGVYFCASSQWSGRTEAFFGQGTRLTVV.

This chain links TRBV5-1 with TRBJ2-1; 7 positions agree with TRBD2. CDR1 and CDR2 (germline): SGHRS, YFSETQ. The CDR3 is 15 residues long. Trimming took 4 bases from V and 7 from J; bases not matched to a gene: 11. The CDR3 DNA sequence: TGCGCCAGCAGCCCTAAGGGACGGGGGGTGAATGAGCAGTTCTTC. Amino acids: CASSPKGRGVNEQFF.